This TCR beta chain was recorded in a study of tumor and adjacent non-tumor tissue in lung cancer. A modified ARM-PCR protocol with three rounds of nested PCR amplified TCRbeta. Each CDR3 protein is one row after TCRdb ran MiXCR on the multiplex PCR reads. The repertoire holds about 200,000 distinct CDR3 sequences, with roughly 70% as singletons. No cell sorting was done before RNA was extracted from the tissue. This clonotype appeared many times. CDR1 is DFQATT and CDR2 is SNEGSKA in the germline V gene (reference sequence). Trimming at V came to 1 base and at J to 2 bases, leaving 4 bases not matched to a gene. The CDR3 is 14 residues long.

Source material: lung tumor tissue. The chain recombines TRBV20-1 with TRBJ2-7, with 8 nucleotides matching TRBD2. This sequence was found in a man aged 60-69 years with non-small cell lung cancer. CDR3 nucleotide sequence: TGCAGTGCTAGAGTTCCGGGGGGGACCTACGAGCAGTACTTC. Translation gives CSARVPGGTYEQYF.